This T cell receptor beta chain was recovered during a study of cytomegalovirus exposure and HLA in healthy donors (dated 2017 in TCRdb). General notes on the study: In an earlier analysis of some 550 of the donors, around 300 Gb of sequence data and 90 million to 130 million unique TCR beta sequences from roughly 190 million T cells were reported. An early release covering roughly 640 HLA-typed donors comprised 250 to 350 gigabases of sequencing data and around 85 million unique TCR sequences. Among the roughly 380 genotyped donors, more than 70% belonged to the genetic ancestry cluster associated with self-reported Caucasian donors. The study was designed to test whether signatures of past pathogen exposure could be identified by cataloging public T cell receptors. The study profiled the T cell repertoires of 666 subjects by immunosequencing and related them to cytomegalovirus serostatus. Along with the approximately 620-subject first cohort, a separate validation cohort of over a hundred different subjects was used. To predict cytomegalovirus infection status, the study brought together high-throughput TCR immunosequencing, statistical association of individual TCRs with disease status, and machine learning. A later analysis re-analyzed previously published TCR beta repertoires from 550 to 700 donors and added high-resolution HLA genotyping to study TCR occurrence patterns. Rather than drawing on any new phenotypic data, the later analysis identified candidate immune exposures from TCR beta sequences and the way those sequences occurred across donors. In an earlier analysis of 587 of the donors, high-throughput TCR beta sequencing was used to judge whether each TCR beta V gene segment behaved as functional or pseudogenic. Donor age, sex, ethnicity and CMV serostatus were collected together with the repertoire data. In a later genetic analysis, genome-wide SNP genotypes for about three fifths of the roughly 670 donors were used, and that subset was treated as a discovery cohort. Every repertoire in the discovery cohort had been generated on one and the same sequencing platform. HLA typing included class I and class II loci at four-digit resolution. The number of donors typed differed by locus, with about 629-640 for A, B, C, DRB1 and DQB1, roughly 520 for DQA1, nearly 610 for DPA1, and 450 to 480 for DPB1. Five DR-DQ haplotypes were treated as single units for association and clustering because of strong linkage in the cohort. Among 398 genotyped donors of the cohort, an average of approximately 200,000 unique TCR beta nucleotide sequences was sequenced per donor, of which about 18% were non-productive.

In the germline V gene, CDR1 corresponds to SGHAT and CDR2 to FQNNGV. Measured from the cysteine to the phenylalanine, the CDR3 is 13 residues long. Of the read, only the CDR3 DNA is kept; its 39 bases are in frame from base 1. V is shortened by 0 bases, J by 6 bases, and the region joining them spans 6 bases. Study-level results and caveats: A cluster of highly shared sequence variants was judged likely to be a technical artifact of the sequencing pipeline. A further reported finding was that TCR beta sequences accurately predicted the HLA-A and HLA-B alleles for most subjects in the first cohort. In a later analysis, HLA-associated TCR beta chains were found to be more clonally expanded and to have lower generation probabilities than equally common non-associated chains. Because the 87-base-pair reads could not distinguish some IMGT-functional V segments, including TRBV6-2 and TRBV6-3, those segments were excluded. Assigning TCR associations to individual alleles was difficult when HLA alleles, especially DR and DQ, strongly co-occurred. The presence/absence analyses assumed that sequencing depth was roughly uniform across donors, and that assumption may not be true. Most TCR sequences were observed very rarely across donors, whereas some public TCRs were present in many individuals. In a later analysis, TCR association rates were found to vary across HLA loci, with the most associated TCRs seen for DRB1 alleles and the fewest for HLA-C alleles. The cohort was sequenced for TCR beta chains only, and without alpha or paired-chain data the features that could be detected were limited. A later analysis found that most CMV-associated TCR beta chains appeared HLA-restricted, with HLA associations seemingly driven largely by CMV exposure. CMV serostatus was the only immune exposure information available for the cohort. Specific HLA alleles were associated with more than 15,000 TCR beta sequences at a false discovery rate of 0.05 in a later analysis. Compared with the 666-donor mean, donors in an Asian-associated ancestry cluster had fewer N-insertions in productive TCRs, according to a later genetic analysis. The earlier analysis of a few hundred of the donors excluded about 16 rarely observed V segments, including chromosome 9 orphons, because counts were too low. Correlated functional status among segregating V segments might be attributable to linkage disequilibrium, but an unknown experimental factor could not be ruled out. A later analysis reported that several top co-occurrence clusters appeared linked to parvovirus B19, influenza, CMV and Epstein-Barr virus. In vitro tests confirmed that a few of the cytomegalovirus-associated TCR beta chains recognize cytomegalovirus antigens. In both the original and validation cohorts, the classifier was reported to diagnose cytomegalovirus status with high specificity and sensitivity. The authors suggested that the approach could potentially be generalized to other disease states and immunological phenotypes. Because HLA typing was missing for some donors at each locus, association tests included only the typed subset. An earlier analysis of 450 to 750 of the donors showed that most TCR beta V segments appeared in productive rearrangements either about 90% or about 30% of the time, which broadly matched IMGT annotations. In the study, 164 TCR beta chains were listed as associated with cytomegalovirus. A later genetic analysis associated a missense DCLRE1C variant with V-gene and J-gene trimming of TCR beta chains, and an independent cohort replicated the association.

The cohort comprised around 690 healthy bone marrow donors. At the time of sampling, all cohort members were nominally healthy, though unrecorded immune exposures were likely present. The donor tested CMV seronegative, placing the donor among the 352 seronegative members of the cohort. Each donor provided a peripheral blood sample, and peripheral blood mononuclear cells were used for TCR beta sequencing. The Qiagen DNeasy Blood Extraction Kit was used to extract genomic DNA from the blood cell samples. Comments on this clone: What this receptor recognizes is not known. No base quality values were provided; no much bigger clone lies one nucleotide off.

Libraries were constructed by the immunoSEQ multiplex PCR assay. The multiplex PCR relied on a mix of 60 forward primers for TCR Vbeta segments and 13 reverse primers for TCR Jbeta segments. A multiplex PCR assay on genomic DNA amplified the CDR3 region of rearranged TCR beta genes. The amplified TCR beta libraries were sequenced on the Illumina HiSeq System as 87-base-pair reads. As for the original processing: Across the roughly 640 repertoires, a later analysis counted 75 million to 90 million unique TCR beta chains, approximately 12 million of which were shared by at least two donors. A nearest-neighbor algorithm error-corrected the raw reads and collapsed the reads into unique sequences, merging closely related sequences to remove PCR and sequencing errors. Alignment of CDR3 sequences to IMGT reference sequences was used to assign V, D and J gene segments. For a sequence to be retained, at least a six-nucleotide match to both a V gene segment and a J gene segment was required. A rearrangement was called productive if the CDR3 had no stop codons and remained in frame with V and J, and every other rearrangement was called non-productive. Following IMGT convention, CDR3 was defined as the stretch from the second conserved V-encoded cysteine up to the conserved J-encoded phenylalanine. In an earlier analysis of around 540 of the donors, sequences lacking an unambiguous match to a single V gene segment were excluded. In an earlier analysis of around 590 of the donors, a V segment was called functional when productive rearrangements were above 56.7%, and segregating when the standard deviation between donors exceeded 5%. A statistical classification framework was developed to diagnose cytomegalovirus status using the catalog of TCR beta chain sequences. In a later analysis, TCR nucleotide sequences were compared against IMGT/GENE-DB human TR gene sequences so that V and J genes could be assigned. In a later analysis, CDR3 sequences and most-parsimonious VDJ recombination scenarios were assigned using the TCRdist pipeline. In a later analysis, each TCR beta chain was defined by its CDR3 amino acid sequence together with its V-gene family, and reads lacking a unique V-gene family were excluded. As a way to deal with suspected cross-contamination and a sequencing artifact, a later analysis dropped 500 to 700 nucleotide sequences that were highly shared and had low generation probability. In a later analysis, a clonal expansion index for each public chain was calculated from normalized within-repertoire ranks of inferred template counts. In a later analysis, generation probabilities were computed using a VDJ recombination model fitted to out-of-frame rearrangements, and the results were checked against IGoR. In a later analysis, TCR-TCR, TCR-HLA and TCR-CMV co-occurrence was scored with hypergeometric tests, and a repertoire-size bias correction was applied to TCR pairs. A later analysis estimated false discovery rates by permuting HLA or CMV assignments 20 times. A later analysis grouped co-occurring TCRs with DBSCAN, adding TCRdist sequence similarity when clustering within HLA-allele-positive subsets. Co-occurrence clustering excluded repertoires with fewer than 30,000 or more than 120,000 public chains, plus five with anomalous nucleotide sharing. What TCRdb holds here is the immuneACCESS table cut down to in-frame rearrangements. Part of the clones is not present; checked against another copy, under half of the missing clones reflect an unresolved V gene, and the others are unexplained. V, J and clone size reflect that table, while D and trimming were determined from the DNA. The sample records 150,000 to 200,000 clones, around 80% of which are singletons. The ten top clones hold about 1.6% of the sample.

This TCR was recovered from a young man in good health and CMV-seronegative. Material: PBMCs. The chain is assembled from TRBV11-2 and TRBJ2-1; the D segment cannot be called with confidence. The nucleotide sequence reads as follows: TGTGCCAGCAGCTTAGAGGGCCCCAATGAGCAGTTCTTC. Its translation is CASSLEGPNEQFF.